This T cell receptor (beta chain) was identified during a study of blood T cell repertoires in COVID-19. Study context: PBMCs, B-cell-depleted T cells, or T cells were the source of the cDNA or gDNA that made up the material.

Sequenced by immunoSEQ multiplex PCR; TCRdb stores in-frame clones only, minus some. The sample holds more than 20,000 clones, 80% to 90% seen once. Input material: peripheral blood. The sequence was collected from a human donor with active COVID-19. The donor label of this sample is uncertain.

This CDR3 is CASSATSGGAQGEQFF. DNA of the CDR3: TGTGCCAGCAGCGCTACTAGCGGGGGGGCCCAAGGTGAGCAGTTCTTC. The chain uses TRBV7-3 and TRBJ2-1; TRBD2 matches at 13 bases. CDR3 length: 16 residues. The germline gives CDR1 SGHTA, CDR2 FQGTGA. V was pared by 5 bases and J by 9 bases, with 10 bases of the junction left unmatched. The variable domain in full, completed from reference TRBV7-3 and TRBJ2-1, reads GAGVSQTPSNKVTEKGKYVELRCDPISGHTALYWYRQSLGQGPEFLIYFQGTGAADDSGLPNDRFFAVRPEGSVSTLKIQRTERGDSAVYLCASSATSGGAQGEQFFGPGTRLTVL.